This TCR beta chain was sequenced during a study of OX40 agonist ivuxolimab in advanced cancers. For the study at large: The patients got ivuxolimab, which is an agonistic anti-OX40 (CD134) antibody. Study outcomes and limitations: By week 6 at 0.1 to 3.0 mg/kg, blood CD4+ and CD8+ T cells had expanded clonally.

TCRdb keeps only in-frame clones here, not all; method: immunoSEQ multiplex PCR. The table shows some 94,000 clones, with about 90% occurring only once. Germline V lookup: CDR1 LNHDA, CDR2 SQIVND (reference sequence). Trimming took off 10 bases at V and 8 bases at J, with 11 bases between the two ends. This CDR3 contains 10 residues. Comments on this clone: Its cognate antigen is unknown.

This clonotype was obtained from an adult with an advanced solid tumor such as melanoma, head and neck, liver or kidney cancer. Sequencing used CD4+ or CD8+ T cells sorted from blood, obtained in a trial of the OX40 agonist ivuxolimab. This chain joins TRBV19 and TRBJ1-2; D unresolved. The CDR3 bases are TGTGCCACCCTTGAATTGGGCTACACCTTC. As protein: CATLELGYTF.